This TCR beta chain is from a study of blood T cell repertoires in COVID-19. Study as a whole: T cells, B-cell-depleted T cells, or PBMCs provided the cDNA or gDNA that served as material.

The repertoire was sequenced with immunoSEQ multiplex PCR; TCRdb's copy has only in-frame clones and lacks some. This table holds around 300,000 clones, about nine tenths found once. Looked up from germline, CDR1 is MNHEY and CDR2 is SVGAGI. Trimming removed 6 bases at V and 2 bases at J, with 14 bases between. CDR3 length: 14 amino acids. This receptor was taken from a woman between 35 and 50 years old who had recovered from COVID-19. Sequenced input: PBMCs or T cells enriched from blood (not recorded which). The chain employs TRBV6-5 and TRBJ2-7; D may be TRBD2 (6 bases). The CDR3 coding sequence is TGTGCCAGCAGGATCGGGAGCAGGACCTACGAGCAGTACTTC. This translates into CASRIGSRTYEQYF.